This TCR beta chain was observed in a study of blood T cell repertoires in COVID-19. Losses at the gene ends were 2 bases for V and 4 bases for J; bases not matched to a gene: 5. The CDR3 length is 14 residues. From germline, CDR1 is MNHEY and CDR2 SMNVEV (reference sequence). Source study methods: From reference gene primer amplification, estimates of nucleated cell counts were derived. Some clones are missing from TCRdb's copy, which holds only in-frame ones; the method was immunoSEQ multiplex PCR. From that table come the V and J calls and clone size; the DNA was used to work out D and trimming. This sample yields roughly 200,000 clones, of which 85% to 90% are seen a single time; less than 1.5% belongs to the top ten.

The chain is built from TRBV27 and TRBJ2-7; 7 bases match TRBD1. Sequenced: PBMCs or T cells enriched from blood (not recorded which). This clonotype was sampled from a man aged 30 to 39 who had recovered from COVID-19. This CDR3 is CASSLGSGGYEQYF. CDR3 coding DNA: TGTGCCAGCAGTTTAGGGTCAGGGGGTTACGAGCAGTACTTC.